Shown below are 7 T cell receptor beta chains from a single sample sequenced in a study of T cell responses to AZD1222 COVID-19 vaccine. TCRdb's table, derived via immunoSEQ multiplex PCR, lists solely in-frame clones and lacks some. The repertoire holds approximately 65,000 clones, around four fifths seen once, with 9% to 14% in the top ten. Sequenced material: peripheral blood, taken on day 0 of AZD1222 vaccination. These receptors were collected from an adult in good health.

This chain joins TRBV2 and TRBJ2-1; a weak D match, TRBD1 (6 bases). V was trimmed by 6 bases and J by 1 base, leaving 13 bases between them. Germline CDR1 is SNHLY and CDR2 is FYNNEI. This CDR3 region has 15 residues. CDR3: CASSAQGLSYNEQFF. CDR3 sequence (DNA): TGTGCCAGCAGCGCCCAGGGGCTATCCTACAATGAGCAGTTCTTC.

The rearrangement joins TRBV11-3 to TRBJ1-6; a possible D gene is TRBD1 (5 bases). The CDR3 sequence is 13 residues long. V shed 8 bases and J shed 8 bases, with 13 bases lying between them. CDR1 SGHNT and CDR2 YENEEA come from the germline V gene. CDR3 nucleotides: TGTGCCAGCGCGAGGGGTATCGATTCACCCCTCCACTTT. This encodes CASARGIDSPLHF.

This clone was observed a single time. This chain connects TRBV4-3 to TRBJ2-3; 8 bases agree with TRBD2. The germline V gene has CDR1 LGHNA and CDR2 YSLEER. V was clipped by 0 bases and J by 0 bases; unmatched bases: 11. CDR3 length: 19 amino acids. CDR3 sequence reads: CASSQEPAGGTTSTDTQYF. The CDR3 DNA is TGCGCCAGCAGCCAAGAGCCGGCGGGGGGCACCACTAGCACAGATACGCAGTATTTT.

The V call is TRBV7-9, the J call TRBJ2-1; D tentatively fits TRBD1 or TRBD2 (5 bases each). The CDR3 contains 17 residues. With 5 bases removed from V and 3 bases from J, the gap between germline ends came to 20 bases. Germline CDR1 reads SEHNR; CDR2 reads FQNEAQ (reference sequence). CDR3 coding DNA: TGTGCCAGCAGCAAGCGTGGTCTCGCTGGGGGCTACAATGAGCAGTTCTTC. Protein: CASSKRGLAGGYNEQFF.

The rearrangement joins TRBV5-5 to TRBJ1-5; TRBD1 is a possible D gene (5 bases). This CDR3 contains 13 residues. V was trimmed by 5 bases and J by 4 bases, leaving 10 bases between them. Per the germline V gene, CDR1 is SGHKS and CDR2 is YYEKEE (reference sequence). CDR3 sequence (DNA): TGTGCCAGCAGGCGGGACGCTAATCAGCCCCAGCATTTT. Translating it yields CASRRDANQPQHF.

The rearrangement uses TRBV24-1 and TRBJ1-5; D perhaps matches TRBD1 (5 bases). Germline values: CDR1 KGHDR, CDR2 SFDVKD. V was pared by 8 bases and J by 15 bases, with 10 bases between. The CDR3 spans 9 residues. CDR3 region: CATNGQGHF. CDR3 nucleotide sequence: TGTGCCACCAACGGACAAGGGCATTTT.

This chain links TRBV7-2 with TRBJ1-1, with D possibly matching TRBD1 (6 bases). Trimming removed 0 bases at V and 0 bases at J, with 8 bases between. CDR3 size: 15 residues. Germline V CDR1 and CDR2: SGHTA, FQGNSA. The CDR3 bases are TGTGCCAGCAGCTTAGCAGGACAGCTGAACACTGAAGCTTTCTTT. Its protein product is CASSLAGQLNTEAFF.